This is a list of T cell receptor beta chains from one sample in a study of cytomegalovirus exposure and HLA in healthy donors. Measured with immunoSEQ multiplex PCR; TCRdb has only the in-frame clones, and not every one. Here the sample spans roughly 100,000 clones, about 81% being singletons. The sequencing sample was made of PBMCs. The receptors were sampled from a man aged 45 to 65 in good health and CMV-seronegative. Both conserved end residues are part of each CDR3. Fields, in order: J gene, D gene, V gene, clone size, CDR3 protein, CDR3 DNA. D genes are given only for firm matches. Clone size, where shown, is once, few, many, or a class for clones that have expanded.

TRBJ2-7,NA,TRBV13,NA,CASSPDSSYEQYF,TGTGCCAGCAGCCCTGATAGCTCCTACGAGCAGTACTTC
TRBJ1-5,NA,TRBV7-8,NA,CASSLLGGAANQPQHF,TGTGCCAGCAGCTTATTGGGCGGGGCCGCAAATCAGCCCCAGCATTTT
TRBJ2-7,TRBD1,TRBV30,NA,CAWSTGTEGYEQYF,TGTGCCTGGTCTACCGGGACAGAGGGCTACGAGCAGTACTTC
TRBJ1-5,NA,TRBV4-2,once,CASSPRQDSNQPQHF,TGTGCCAGCAGCCCCAGGCAGGATAGCAATCAGCCCCAGCATTTT
TRBJ1-5,NA,TRBV11-2,NA,CASSSQAGQPQHF,TGTGCCAGCAGCTCGCAGGCGGGACAGCCCCAGCATTTT
TRBJ2-2,TRBD2,TRBV5-1,NA,CASSLDGGAVTGELFF,TGCGCCAGCAGCTTGGACGGGGGGGCGGTCACCGGGGAGCTGTTTTTT
TRBJ1-4,NA,TRBV19,few,CATSAVEREKLFF,TGTGCCACTTCGGCCGTCGAGCGTGAAAAACTGTTTTTT
TRBJ1-1,TRBD1,TRBV4-1,NA,CASSPQGRGAFF,TGCGCCAGCAGCCCACAGGGGCGGGGAGCTTTCTTT
TRBJ1-5,NA,TRBV19,once,CASSIAGVDQLQHF,TGTGCCAGTAGTATTGCGGGGGTCGATCAGCTCCAGCATTTT
TRBJ1-1,NA,TRBV5-1,NA,CASSFGSQGYEAFF,TGCGCCAGCAGCTTTGGGTCGCAGGGATATGAAGCTTTCTTT
TRBJ2-3,NA,TRBV6-4,NA,CASSDSRSDTQYF,TGTGCCAGCAGTGACTCCCGTTCAGATACGCAGTATTTT
TRBJ2-2,TRBD2,TRBV7-9,NA,CASSNSLAGKNGELFF,TGTGCCAGCAGCAACAGTCTAGCGGGGAAGAACGGGGAGCTGTTTTTT
TRBJ1-6,TRBD1,TRBV30,NA,CASQRGQGGNSPLHF,TGTGCCTCGCAAAGGGGACAGGGTGGGAATTCACCCCTCCACTTT
TRBJ2-1,TRBD2,TRBV6-5,NA,CASSYSSGPNNEQFF,TGTGCCAGCAGTTATAGTAGCGGGCCTAACAATGAGCAGTTCTTC
TRBJ1-5,NA,TRBV28,NA,CASSYGRRGSNQPQHF,TGTGCCAGCAGTTACGGCCGGAGGGGTAGCAATCAGCCCCAGCATTTT
TRBJ1-2,NA,TRBV12-2,NA,CASRLDLRGGHRDYGYTF,TGTGCAAGTCGCTTAGACCTGCGGGGGGGCCACCGGGACTATGGCTACACCTTC
TRBJ2-7,NA,TRBV10-3,few,CAISASDHEQYF,TGTGCCATCAGTGCCAGCGACCACGAGCAGTACTTC
TRBJ1-4,TRBD1,TRBV29-1,NA,CSVQMTGGSEKLFF,TGCAGCGTTCAAATGACAGGGGGAAGTGAAAAACTGTTTTTT
TRBJ1-6,NA,TRBV2,NA,CASSYRESYNSPLHF,TGTGCCAGCAGTTACAGGGAATCCTATAATTCACCCCTCCACTTT
TRBJ1-5,NA,TRBV5-3,NA,CARSLLMGAKANQPQHF,TGTGCCAGAAGCTTGTTAATGGGGGCCAAGGCGAATCAGCCCCAGCATTTT
TRBJ1-1,TRBD1,TRBV29-1,few,CSGGQGQTEAFF,TGCAGCGGAGGACAGGGACAAACTGAAGCTTTCTTT
TRBJ2-1,NA,TRBV14,NA,CASSQEGNHYNEQFF,TGTGCCAGCAGCCAAGAGGGCAACCACTACAATGAGCAGTTCTTC
TRBJ2-7,NA,TRBV28,NA,CASNGEYEQYF,TGTGCCAGCAACGGAGAGTACGAGCAGTACTTC